The T cell receptor beta chain described here comes from a study of OX40 agonist ivuxolimab in advanced cancers. The wider study: Ivuxolimab, an antibody that agonizes OX40 (CD134), was administered to the patients. General study points: Part of the nonresponder group also had normalized T-cell clonal expansion that was low. No antigen was identified for the clonally expanded peripheral T cells.

In regard to this clone: The antigen is undetermined.

V lost 5 bases and J lost 1; bases outside the gene matches: 4. Germline CDR1 and CDR2: SNHLY and FYNNEI. The CDR3 extends over 14 amino acids. Sequenced by immunoSEQ multiplex PCR; TCRdb stores in-frame clones only, minus some. The data hold approximately 40,000 clones, with around 82% observed a single time. The chain recombines TRBV2 with TRBJ2-5; 7 positions agree with TRBD2. The receptor was derived from an adult with an advanced solid tumor such as melanoma, head and neck, liver or kidney cancer. This material consisted of CD4+ or CD8+ T cells sorted from blood, taken in a trial of the OX40 agonist ivuxolimab. The CDR3 loop is CASSIGRSQETQYF. CDR3 DNA: TGTGCCAGCAGTATCGGGAGGAGCCAAGAGACCCAGTACTTC.